Detailed here is one TCR beta chain. Sequencing used immunoSEQ multiplex PCR; TCRdb keeps in-frame clones, though not all of them. The table has about 48,000 clones, about three quarters seen once; the top ten hold about 1.5%. This CDR3 spans 16 amino acids. CDR1 is MNHNS and CDR2 is SASEGT in the germline V gene. Deletions cut 0 bases from V and 0 bases from J, with 9 bases between. The data stem from a study of STAT5B mutations in CD4+ large granular lymphocyte leukemia. Sample: CD4+ T cells from blood buffy coats. This TCR was recovered from a human donor in good health. The chain employs TRBV6-1 and TRBJ1-3; D is uncertain. CDR3 residues: CASSEAGSPSGNTIYF. CDR3 DNA sequence: TGTGCCAGCAGTGAAGCGGGCAGCCCCTCTGGAAACACCATATATTTT.